One and the same sample provided the 3 T cell receptor delta chains below, sequenced in a study of γδ T cells in repeated Plasmodium falciparum infection (dated by TCRdb to 2020 to 2022). For bulk TCR repertoire analysis, Vgamma9/Vdelta2+ and Vdelta2-negative gammadelta T cell populations were isolated by flow sorting from peripheral blood mononuclear cells. Libraries were made using multiplex PCR. The instrument was an Illumina MiSeq. TCRdb processed the public reads again with the CATT caller, after which rows with matching DNA were combined. The sample table contains some 100,000 delta-chain clones; only one count was recorded for over 1.3% of them. The ten biggest clones cover just under 9% of the sample. Sequences were obtained from gamma-delta T cells from blood. Every receptor here comes from a pool of human donors (malaria-infected and uninfected, not separated).

Worth noting for this clone: The amino acid sequence in TCRdb belongs to a much larger clone and departs from this DNA's translation at residue 12, likely a sequencing read error; the sequence shown is translated from the DNA. The CDR3 nucleotides read TGTGCTCTTGGGGAACTTTCCCCCGCCGGGGGACACTATCAGTACACCGATAAACTCATCTTT. It yields the protein CALGELSPAGGHYQYTDKLIF. The chain carries TRDV1 and TRDJ1; D is possibly TRDD3 (6 bases). Germline loops: CDR1 TSWWSYY, CDR2 QGS. CDR3 length equals 21 residues. Between the trimmed V and J ends, which lost 0 bases and 0 bases, there was a span of 26 bases.

This clone was detected a few times. The protein TCRdb lists belongs to a much larger clone and differs from this DNA's translation at residue 20, which points to a read error; the protein shown is made from the DNA. The CDR3 reads CALGERPFFPLLLGDTDKLTF. The CDR3 coding sequence is TGTGCTCTTGGGGAACGGCCCTTTTTCCCACTTTTACTGGGGGACACCGATAAACTCACCTTT. The chain is built from TRDV1 and TRDJ1; 9 bases are shared with TRDD3. This CDR3 is built from 21 residues. Germline CDR1 reads TSWWSYY; CDR2 reads QGS.

This clone has more than one count but fewer than ten. This probably arose from a read error, given a far larger clone one base away. The identical CDR3 is also encoded by other nucleotide sequences in the sample. The chain joins TRDV1 to TRDJ2; D may be TRDD3 (6 bases). No J gene was available from TCRdb, and it was assigned here by a germline match of the DNA. The CDR3 runs to 19 residues. Germline V gene sequence: CDR1 TSWWSYY, CDR2 QGS. The V end lost 0 bases, the J end lost 11 bases, and 28 bases lay between the germline ends. CDR3 in amino acids: CALGELGPTSSGIEPQLFF. The CDR3 DNA reads TGTGCTCTTGGGGAACTGGGTCCGACCTCCTCGGGGATCGAACCGCAACTCTTCTTT.